This passage covers 18 T cell receptor beta chains from one sample sequenced in a study of CXCR3-negative and CXCR3-positive naive CD8 T cells (dated by TCRdb to about 2019). The run used a NextSeq 550. The Human TCR Profiling Kit (MiLaboratory) was used to make UMI-labeled 5' RACE TRB cDNA libraries. Following TCRdb reprocessing, every CDR3 protein sequence forms one entry, and DNA is not provided. The sample table includes some 28,000 distinct CDR3 sequences. The ten largest account for roughly 10% of the sample. The source material was memory CD8+ T cells from blood. Read against the paper, the sample's cell subset or site label means: conventional CD8+ memory T cells (TMEM), sorted as controls. These receptors were taken from a human donor in good health. Some clones in this sample may be carry-over from other donors' samples.

V gene TRBV20-1 combines with J gene TRBJ2-5; TCRdb gives TRBD1 as the D gene, but with no DNA this cannot be confirmed. The germline gives CDR1 DFQATT, CDR2 SNEGSKA (reference sequence). The CDR3 sequence is 14 residues long. CDR3 sequence reads: CSARTGGAVETQYF.

V and J are TRBV6-2 or TRBV6-3 and TRBJ2-1. CDR1 and CDR2 (germline): MNHEY, SVGEGT. This CDR3 is built from 14 residues. CDR3 sequence: CASSYESELQEQFF.

The rearrangement uses TRBV7-6 and TRBJ2-4; checking the TCRdb D call of TRBD1 is not possible without DNA. CDR1 is SGHVS and CDR2 is FNYEAQ in the germline V gene. CDR3 length: 15 residues. CDR3 residues: CASSLAAGDGNIQYF.

This sequence joins TRBV12-2 and TRBJ2-5; TCRdb gives TRBD1 as the D gene, but with no DNA this cannot be confirmed. TRBV12-2 is described as a pseudogene. The CDR3 contains 14 residues. CDR3 amino acids: CASRSGQGEETQYF.

The rearrangement uses TRBV6-1 and TRBJ2-1; TCRdb returns TRBD2, unconfirmable since there is no DNA. The CDR3 has 17 amino acids. In germline, CDR1 is MNHNS, CDR2 SASEGT. CDR3 protein: CASSEGLGDYKFVLQFF.

The chain uses TRBV6-2 or TRBV6-3 and TRBJ2-1; without DNA, the TCRdb call of TRBD1 cannot be checked. The CDR3 spans 18 residues. The germline V gene encodes CDR1 MNHEY and CDR2 SVGEGT. The CDR3 sequence: CASSFRSYRTGEINEQFF.

The chain carries TRBV5-5 and TRBJ2-5; lacking DNA, the TRBD2 call made by TCRdb goes unchecked. Germline V gene data show CDR1 as SGHKS and CDR2 as YYEKEE (reference sequence). This CDR3 has 17 amino acids. The CDR3 spells CASTWSGRLAPPGTQYF.

The V and J genes are TRBV28 and TRBJ2-1. The CDR3 sequence is 15 residues long. The germline gives CDR1 MDHEN, CDR2 SYDVKM. CDR3 loop: CASSLSHARYNEQFF. The entire variable domain, with the rest obtained from reference TRBV28 and TRBJ2-1, is as follows: DVKVTQSSRYLVKRTGEKVFLECVQDMDHENMFWYRQDPGLGLRLIYFSYDVKMKEKGDIPEGYSVSREKKERFSLILESASTNQTSMYLCASSLSHARYNEQFFGPGTRLTVL.

This chain links TRBV20-1 with TRBJ2-5. This CDR3 is 13 amino acids long. Germline-derived CDR1 and CDR2 are DFQATT and SNEGSKA (reference sequence). CDR3 protein: CSAGVVTKETQYF.

The chain has TRBV28 and TRBJ2-2; TCRdb's D gene call, TRBD2, goes unchecked for lack of DNA. The CDR3 loop spans 14 amino acids. Per germline, CDR1 MDHEN and CDR2 SYDVKM. The CDR3 region is CASGRGGSTGELFF.

V and J are TRBV12-3 or TRBV12-4 and TRBJ1-5; with no DNA, the TCRdb D assignment of TRBD1 cannot be verified. The CDR3 consists of 14 residues. The CDR3 reads CASSSDTSNQPQHF.

This sequence joins TRBV6-5 and TRBJ2-7; there is no DNA to check the TCRdb D call of TRBD1. CDR1 is MNHEY and CDR2 is SVGAGI in the germline V gene. The CDR3 contains 17 residues. CDR3 region: CASSYSPPGTGSPEQYF.

The chain carries TRBV28 and TRBJ2-2; with no DNA, the TCRdb D assignment of TRBD2 cannot be verified. CDR1 and CDR2 from the germline V gene are MDHEN and SYDVKM. The CDR3 is made up of 13 amino acids. CDR3 sequence reads: CASKGLNTGELFF.

Here the CDR3 reads CASRETSNYEQYF. V gene TRBV7-9 combines with J gene TRBJ2-7. The germline CDR1 and CDR2 sequences are SEHNR and FQNEAQ (reference sequence). CDR3 length: 13 amino acids.

V is TRBV6-5 and J is TRBJ2-1; the D call of TRBD2 rests on TCRdb alone, since no DNA is present to check it. CDR3 length: 15 residues. From germline, CDR1 is MNHEY and CDR2 SVGAGI. CDR3 sequence reads: CASMASGGPNNEQFF.

The chain links TRBV2 to TRBJ2-1. CDR1 and CDR2 from the germline V gene are SNHLY and FYNNEI. The CDR3 sequence is 15 residues long. CDR3 amino acids: CASSDYPVSYNEQFF.

The rearrangement joins TRBV7-6 to TRBJ2-2. CDR1 SGHVS and CDR2 FNYEAQ come from the germline V gene. This CDR3 contains 16 residues. The CDR3: CASSLARTKNTGELFF.

The rearrangement uses TRBV28 and TRBJ2-2. The CDR3 sequence is 15 residues long. CDR1 MDHEN and CDR2 SYDVKM come from the germline V gene. CDR3 in amino acids: CASSFVSVNTGELFF.